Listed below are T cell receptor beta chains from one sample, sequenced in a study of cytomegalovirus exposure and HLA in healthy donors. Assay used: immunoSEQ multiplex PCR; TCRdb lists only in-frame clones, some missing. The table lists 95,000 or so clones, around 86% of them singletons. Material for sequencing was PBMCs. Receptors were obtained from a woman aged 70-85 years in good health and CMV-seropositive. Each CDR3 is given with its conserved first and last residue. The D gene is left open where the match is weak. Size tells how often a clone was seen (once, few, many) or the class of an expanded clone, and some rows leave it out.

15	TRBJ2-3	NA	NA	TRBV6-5	TGTGCCAGCAGACCCCTTGGCCGGATAACAGACACGCAGTATTTT	CASRPLGRITDTQYF
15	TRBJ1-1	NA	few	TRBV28	TGTGCCAGCAGTTCCCATGGGGGGGTGAACACTGAAGCTTTCTTT	CASSSHGGVNTEAFF
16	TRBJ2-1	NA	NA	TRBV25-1	TGTGCCAGCAGTCCGTCGACTCTAAGCTCCTACAATGAGCAGTTCTTC	CASSPSTLSSYNEQFF
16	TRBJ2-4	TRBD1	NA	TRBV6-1	TGTGCCAGCAGTGAGGGGGACAGGGTGTCAAAAAACATTCAGTACTTC	CASSEGDRVSKNIQYF
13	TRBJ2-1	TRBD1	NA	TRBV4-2	TGTGCCAGCAGCCAAGATCCGGACAGGGGGCAGTTCTTC	CASSQDPDRGQFF
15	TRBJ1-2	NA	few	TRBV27	TGTGCCAGCAGTTTTTGGAGAGGATTAAGGAAAAGCTACACCTTC	CASSFWRGLRKSYTF
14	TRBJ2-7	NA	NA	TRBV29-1	TGCAGCGTCCGGGTGGACAGAACCTCCTACGAGCAGTACTTC	CSVRVDRTSYEQYF
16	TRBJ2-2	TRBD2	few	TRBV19	TGTGCCAGTAGTAATTCGGGACTACTCAAGTCCGGGGAGCTGTTTTTT	CASSNSGLLKSGELFF
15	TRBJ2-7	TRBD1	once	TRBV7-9	TGTTCCAGCAGCTGGGGACAGGGCCTATCCTACGAGCAGTACTTC	CSSSWGQGLSYEQYF
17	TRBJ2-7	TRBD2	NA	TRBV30	TGTGCCTGGACCTCAGACAGAACTAGCGGGAGGGCCGGCGAGCAGTACTTC	CAWTSDRTSGRAGEQYF
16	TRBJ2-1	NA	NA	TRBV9	TGTGCCAGCAGCGTATATAACTCCTTCTCCTACAATGAGCAGTTCTTC	CASSVYNSFSYNEQFF
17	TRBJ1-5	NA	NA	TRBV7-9	TGTTCCAGCAGCTCATCGACCGGCGGCCGAGGGAATCAGCCCCAGCATTTT	CSSSSSTGGRGNQPQHF
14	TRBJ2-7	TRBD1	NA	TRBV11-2	TGTGCCAGCAGCCTCGGACAGGGGGCCTACGAGCAGTACTTC	CASSLGQGAYEQYF
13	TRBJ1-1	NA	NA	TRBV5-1	TGCGCCAGCAGCTTGAACACGAACACTGAAGCTTTCTTT	CASSLNTNTEAFF
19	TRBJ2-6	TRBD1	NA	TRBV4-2	TGTGCCAGCAGCCCCTTCGCCCGACAGGGGACCTCTGGGGCCAACGTCCTGACTTTC	CASSPFARQGTSGANVLTF
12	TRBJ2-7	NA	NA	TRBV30	TGTGCCTGGAGGACAGGATCCTACGAGCAGTACTTC	CAWRTGSYEQYF
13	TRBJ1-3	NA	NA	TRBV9	TGTGCCAGCAGTCCATCCACTGGAAACACCATATATTTT	CASSPSTGNTIYF
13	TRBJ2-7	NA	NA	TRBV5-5	TGTGCCAGCAGCTTGGGGGGGGAGTCAGAGCAGTACTTC	CASSLGGESEQYF
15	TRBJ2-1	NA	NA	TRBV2	TGTGCCAGCAGTGACCCGATAGCGCCCTACAATGAGCAGTTCTTC	CASSDPIAPYNEQFF
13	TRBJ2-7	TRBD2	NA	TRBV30	TGTGCCTGGAGCCTGGGGGAGGGCTACGAGCAGTACTTC	CAWSLGEGYEQYF
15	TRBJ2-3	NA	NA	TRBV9	TGTGCCAGCAGCGTAGGGGACGGGAGTACAGATACGCAGTATTTT	CASSVGDGSTDTQYF
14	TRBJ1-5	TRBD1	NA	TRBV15	TGTGCCACCAGCATGCGACAGGGGTATCAGCCCCAGCATTTT	CATSMRQGYQPQHF
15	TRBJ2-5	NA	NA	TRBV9	TGTGCCAGCAGCGTAGAGGGGCGGAAGCAAGAGACCCAGTACTTC	CASSVEGRKQETQYF
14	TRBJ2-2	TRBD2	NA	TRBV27	TGTGCCAGCACTCCCAGCGGGACCGCCGGGGAGCTGTTTTTT	CASTPSGTAGELFF